The rows below give T cell receptor beta chains drawn from one sample of a study of CD8+CD57+ T cells in acquired aplastic anemia. Each CDR3 protein gets one entry after TCRdb re-called the reads with MiXCR. Seen here are under 200,000 distinct CDR3 sequences, roughly 50% observed once, and the top ten hold 2.5% to 4%. The material sequenced was sorted CD4+, CD8+, or CD8+CD57+ T cells (not recorded which) from PBMCs. The receptors stem from a human donor with aplastic anemia. The CDR3 runs from the conserved cysteine through the conserved F or W. A D gene is named only where the DNA matches it firmly. Only some rows state a clone size, as once, few, many or a class for expanded clones.

v_call,clone_size,d_call,j_call,cdr3_nt,cdr3_aa
TRBV15,.,TRBD1,TRBJ1-1,TGTGCCACCAGCAGAGATTGGGGACAGGGTTCGAACACTGAAGCTTTCTTT,CATSRDWGQGSNTEAFF
TRBV15,.,.,TRBJ2-5,TGTGCCACCAGCAGAGAAGGGACTCGGGAGACCCAGTACTTC,CATSREGTRETQYF
TRBV19,.,.,TRBJ1-2,TGTGCCAGTAAACGGGATGGCTACACCTTC,CASKRDGYTF
TRBV12-3/TRBV12-4,.,TRBD1,TRBJ2-1,TGTGCCAGCAGTTTGTCCCGGGACAGGGGGTGGAGGAATGAGCAGTTCTTC,CASSLSRDRGWRNEQFF
TRBV7-2,.,.,TRBJ1-5,TGTGCCAGCAGCGCCAATACCAATCAGCCCCAGCATTTT,CASSANTNQPQHF
TRBV10-3,.,TRBD1,TRBJ1-5,TGTGCCATCAGCACGACAGGGAGGGATCAGCCCCAGCATTTT,CAISTTGRDQPQHF
TRBV5-1,many,TRBD1,TRBJ2-1,TGCGCCAGCAGCTTGGGGGACAGGGAAGGTAATGAGCAGTTCTTC,CASSLGDREGNEQFF
TRBV5-1,.,TRBD1,TRBJ1-2,TGCGCCTGCAGCTTGACAGGGAACTATGGCCACACCTTC,CACSLTGNYGHTF
TRBV5-1,.,TRBD1,TRBJ2-7,TGCGCCAGCAGCTTGGAGGGGGCGGACGAGCAGTACTTC,CASSLEGADEQYF
TRBV11-1,.,.,TRBJ2-1,TGTGCCAGCACCACAGGGTATGCCTACAATGAGCAGTTCTTC,CASTTGYAYNEQFF
TRBV6-1,few,TRBD1,TRBJ1-6,TGTGCCAGCAGAGGAACAGGGGGAGTTGAAACCTATAATTCACCCCTCCACTTT,CASRGTGGVETYNSPLHF
TRBV2,.,TRBD1,TRBJ1-2,TGTGCCAGCTGGGACAGAAACTATGGCTACACCTTC,CASWDRNYGYTF
TRBV7-9,many,TRBD1,TRBJ2-5,TGTGCCAGCAGCCCCGGGACAGGAGAGACCCAGTACTTC,CASSPGTGETQYF
TRBV10-3,many,TRBD2,TRBJ2-1,TGTGCCATCAGTGAGTCGACTAGCGGGAGAAACTACAATGAGCAGTTCTTC,CAISESTSGRNYNEQFF
TRBV29-1,many,TRBD1,TRBJ1-3,TGCAGCGTTGGCACAGGGGGCGATGGAAACACCATATATTTT,CSVGTGGDGNTIYF
TRBV20-1,many,TRBD2,TRBJ2-3,TGCAGTGCTAGGGATCCCGGGACTAGAAAAGATACGCAGTATTTT,CSARDPGTRKDTQYF